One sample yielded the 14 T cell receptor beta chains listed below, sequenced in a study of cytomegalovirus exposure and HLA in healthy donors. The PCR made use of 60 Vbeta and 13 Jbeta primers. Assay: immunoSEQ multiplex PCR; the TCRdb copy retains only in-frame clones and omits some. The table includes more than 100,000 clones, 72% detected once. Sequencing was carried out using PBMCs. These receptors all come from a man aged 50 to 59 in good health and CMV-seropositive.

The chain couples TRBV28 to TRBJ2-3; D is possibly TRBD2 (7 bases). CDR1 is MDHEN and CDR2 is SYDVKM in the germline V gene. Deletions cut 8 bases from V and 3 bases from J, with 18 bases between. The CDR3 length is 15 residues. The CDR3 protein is CASGGGGGPTDTQYF. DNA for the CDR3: TGTGCCAGCGGGGGGGGCGGGGGCCCAACAGATACGCAGTATTTT.

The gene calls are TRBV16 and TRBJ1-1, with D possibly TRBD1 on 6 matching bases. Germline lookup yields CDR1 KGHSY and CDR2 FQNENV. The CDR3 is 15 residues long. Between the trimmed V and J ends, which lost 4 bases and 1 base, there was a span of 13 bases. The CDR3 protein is CASSPQGLSNTEAFF. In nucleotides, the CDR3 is TGTGCCAGCAGCCCCCAGGGGTTATCGAACACTGAAGCTTTCTTT.

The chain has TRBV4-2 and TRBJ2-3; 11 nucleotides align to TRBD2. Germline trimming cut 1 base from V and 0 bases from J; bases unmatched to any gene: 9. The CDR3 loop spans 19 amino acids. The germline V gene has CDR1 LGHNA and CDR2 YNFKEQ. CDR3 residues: CASSQALAGVGTSTDTQYF. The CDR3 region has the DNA TGTGCCAGCAGCCAAGCACTAGCGGGAGTAGGGACTAGCACAGATACGCAGTATTTT.

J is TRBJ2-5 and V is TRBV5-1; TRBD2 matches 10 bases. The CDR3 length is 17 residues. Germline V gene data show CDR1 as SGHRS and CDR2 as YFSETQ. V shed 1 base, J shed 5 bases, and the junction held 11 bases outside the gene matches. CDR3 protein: CASSLSPSGGARETQYF. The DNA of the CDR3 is TGCGCCAGCAGCTTGTCCCCCAGCGGGGGGGCCCGGGAGACCCAGTACTTC.

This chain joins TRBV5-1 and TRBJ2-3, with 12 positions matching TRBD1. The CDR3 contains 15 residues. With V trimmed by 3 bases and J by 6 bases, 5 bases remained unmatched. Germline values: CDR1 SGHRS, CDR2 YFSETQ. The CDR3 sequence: CASSWGQGASDTQYF. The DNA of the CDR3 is TGCGCCAGCAGCTGGGGACAGGGGGCATCCGATACGCAGTATTTT.

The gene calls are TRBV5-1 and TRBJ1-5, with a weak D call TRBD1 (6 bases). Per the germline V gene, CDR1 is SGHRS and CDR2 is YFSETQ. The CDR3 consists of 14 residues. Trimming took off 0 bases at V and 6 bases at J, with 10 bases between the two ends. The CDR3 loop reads CASSLGTGIQPQHF. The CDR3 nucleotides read TGCGCCAGCAGCTTGGGCACAGGGATTCAGCCCCAGCATTTT.

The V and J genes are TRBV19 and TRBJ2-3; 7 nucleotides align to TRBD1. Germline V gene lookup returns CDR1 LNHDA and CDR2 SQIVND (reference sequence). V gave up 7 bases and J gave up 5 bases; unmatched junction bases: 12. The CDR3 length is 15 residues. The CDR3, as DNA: TGTGCCAGTAACATGGACAGGTTCAAGGGAGATACGCAGTATTTT. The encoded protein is CASNMDRFKGDTQYF.

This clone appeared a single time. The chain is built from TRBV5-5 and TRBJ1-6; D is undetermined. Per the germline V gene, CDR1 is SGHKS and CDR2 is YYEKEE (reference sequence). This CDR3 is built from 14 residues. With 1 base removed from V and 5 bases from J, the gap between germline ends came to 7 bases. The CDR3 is CASSLSGDNSPLHF. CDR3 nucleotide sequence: TGTGCCAGCAGCTTGAGCGGAGATAATTCACCCCTCCACTTT.

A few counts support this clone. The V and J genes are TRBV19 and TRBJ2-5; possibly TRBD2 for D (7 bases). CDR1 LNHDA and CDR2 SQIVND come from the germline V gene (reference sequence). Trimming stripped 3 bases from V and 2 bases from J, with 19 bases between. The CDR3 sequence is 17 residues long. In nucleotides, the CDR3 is TGTGCCAGTAGTATTCGTCGCTTAGGGGGGGGACAAGAGACCCAGTACTTC. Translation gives CASSIRRLGGGQETQYF.

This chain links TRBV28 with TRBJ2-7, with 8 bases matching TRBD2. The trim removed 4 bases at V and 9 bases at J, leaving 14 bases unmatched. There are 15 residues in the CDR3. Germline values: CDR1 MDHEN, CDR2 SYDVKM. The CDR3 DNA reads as TGTGCCAGCAGTTCCACTTATACCCCTAGCGGGCGGCAGTACTTC. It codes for CASSSTYTPSGRQYF.

CDR3 in amino acids: CASSLDPGTGVEAFF. The CDR3 bases are TGCGCCAGCAGCTTGGATCCTGGGACAGGTGTCGAAGCTTTCTTT. The chain employs TRBV5-1 and TRBJ1-1, with 8 nucleotides matching TRBD1. The CDR3 length is 15 residues. Germline-derived CDR1 and CDR2 are SGHRS and YFSETQ. With V trimmed by 0 bases and J by 8 bases, 9 bases remained unmatched.

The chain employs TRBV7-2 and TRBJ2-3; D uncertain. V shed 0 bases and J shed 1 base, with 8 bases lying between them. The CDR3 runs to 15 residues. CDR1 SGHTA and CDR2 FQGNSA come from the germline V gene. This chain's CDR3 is CASSLAAEGTDTQYF. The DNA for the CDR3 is TGTGCCAGCAGCTTAGCGGCGGAAGGCACAGATACGCAGTATTTT.

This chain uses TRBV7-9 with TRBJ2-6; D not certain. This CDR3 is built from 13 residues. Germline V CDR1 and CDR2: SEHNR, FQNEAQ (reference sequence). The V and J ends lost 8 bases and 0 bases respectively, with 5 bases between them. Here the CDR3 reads CASLYSGANVLTF. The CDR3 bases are TGTGCCAGCCTCTACTCTGGGGCCAACGTCCTGACTTTC.

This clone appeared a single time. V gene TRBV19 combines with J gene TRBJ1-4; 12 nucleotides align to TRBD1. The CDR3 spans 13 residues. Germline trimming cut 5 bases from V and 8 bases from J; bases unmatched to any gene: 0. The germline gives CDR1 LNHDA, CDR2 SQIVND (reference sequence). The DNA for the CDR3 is TGTGCCAGTAGTGGGACAGGGGGCGAAAAACTGTTTTTT. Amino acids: CASSGTGGEKLFF.